The 27 T cell receptor beta chains presented below share a single source sample, sequenced in a study of CD8+ T cells in alopecia areata. RNA extraction and reverse transcription yielded cDNA as sequencing template. The table came from immunoSEQ multiplex PCR; TCRdb's copy has only in-frame clones and leaves some out. The sample shows approximately 280,000 clones, about 62% of them seen only once. Treatment defined: oral pan-JAK inhibitor, 5-10 mg twice daily. The source material was CD4+ T cells sorted from blood, sampled at week 24, from a patient treated with tofacitinib. These receptors were taken from a human donor with alopecia areata.

This clone was observed a handful of times. J is TRBJ2-3 and V is TRBV2; either TRBD1 or TRBD2 may fit D (5 bases each). Germline CDR1 and CDR2: SNHLY and FYNNEI. The CDR3 contains 17 residues. V lost 5 bases, J lost 0 bases, and 18 bases lay in between. CDR3 bases: TGTGCCAGCAGTCGGGACCAGACAATTGCTAGCACAGATACGCAGTATTTT. Encoded protein: CASSRDQTIASTDTQYF.

The rearrangement links TRBV29-1 to TRBJ1-1; D unresolved. This CDR3 has 15 amino acids. The germline V and J ends were trimmed by 4 bases and 1 base, with 16 bases remaining between them. Germline CDR1 is SQVTM and CDR2 is ANQGSEA. For the CDR3, the DNA is TGCAGCGTTGTACACCGACTGGCCGAGAACACTGAAGCTTTCTTT. Protein product: CSVVHRLAENTEAFF. The full variable domain, its missing parts supplied by reference TRBV29-1 and TRBJ1-1, is SAVISQKPSRDICQRGTSLTIQCQVDSQVTMMFWYRQQPGQSLTLIATANQGSEATYESGFVIDKFPISRPNLTFSTLTVSNMSPEDSSIYLCSVVHRLAENTEAFFGQGTRLTVV.

This chain links TRBV2 with TRBJ1-3, with TRBD1 matching 8 bases. The CDR3 length is 14 residues. V gave up 7 bases and J gave up 4 bases; unmatched junction bases: 6. Germline values: CDR1 SNHLY, CDR2 FYNNEI. CDR3 residues: CASTRDRLGNTIYF. The CDR3 DNA is TGTGCCAGCACCCGGGACAGGTTGGGAAACACCATATATTTT.

In its sample, this clone was seen once. V is TRBV5-1 and J is TRBJ2-5, with D unclear. Trimming stripped 4 bases from V and 1 base from J, with 8 bases between. The CDR3 is 13 residues long. Looked up from germline, CDR1 is SGHRS and CDR2 is YFSETQ. The CDR3 DNA reads TGCGCCAGCAGCACCGGACGCCAAGAGACCCAGTACTTC. This codes for CASSTGRQETQYF.

The chain employs TRBV6-5 and TRBJ1-1; a possible D gene is TRBD1 (6 bases). Germline CDR1 is MNHEY and CDR2 is SVGAGI. The CDR3 loop spans 16 amino acids. The V gene lost 2 bases and the J gene lost 3 bases, with 16 bases spanning the gap. The CDR3 spells CASSYKQGGGDTEAFF. The CDR3 DNA follows: TGTGCCAGCAGTTACAAGCAGGGAGGGGGTGACACTGAAGCTTTCTTT.

This clone was picked up a small number of times. V is TRBV30 and J is TRBJ2-7; TRBD2 matches 8 bases. Germline CDR1 GTSNPN, CDR2 SVGIG (reference sequence). J lost 3 bases, V lost 2 bases, and 9 bases had no gene match. CDR3 length equals 15 residues. DNA for the CDR3: TGTGCCTGGAGTCCCCCGGGACTAGGGGACTACGAGCAGTACTTC. Amino acid sequence: CAWSPPGLGDYEQYF.

The V call is TRBV29-1, the J call TRBJ2-3; 11 positions match TRBD2. Germline loops: CDR1 SQVTM, CDR2 ANQGSEA. CDR3 length: 12 amino acids. With 6 bases clipped from V and 8 bases from J, the junction kept 4 bases outside the gene matches. CDR3 sequence (DNA): TGCAGCGTAGGGACTAGCGGCGGTACGCAGTATTTT. Protein product: CSVGTSGGTQYF.

This chain links TRBV5-4 with TRBJ2-3; no firm D call. Trimming stripped 0 bases from V and 4 bases from J, with 6 bases between. Germline V gene lookup returns CDR1 SGHNT and CDR2 YYREEE (reference sequence). The CDR3 covers 13 residues. The CDR3 DNA reads TGTGCCAGCAGCTTGGGGCGTGCAGATACGCAGTATTTT. Protein sequence: CASSLGRADTQYF.

The V gene is TRBV7-2, the J gene TRBJ2-4, with D unclear. V lost 1 base to trimming and J lost 0 bases, with 10 bases between them. There are 16 residues in the CDR3. Per germline, CDR1 SGHTA and CDR2 FQGNSA. CDR3 coding DNA: TGTGCCAGCAGCTTAGTAGCAGCCTTAGCCAAAAACATTCAGTACTTC. Its protein product is CASSLVAALAKNIQYF.

The chain links TRBV7-9 to TRBJ1-2; no definite D call. V was shortened by 1 base and J by 4 bases, with 7 bases between the two germline ends. The germline V gene encodes CDR1 SEHNR and CDR2 FQNEAQ (reference sequence). The CDR3 covers 13 residues. The CDR3 bases are TGTGCCAGCAGCTTAGGACTCATCTATGGCTACACCTTC. This translates into CASSLGLIYGYTF.

The chain couples TRBV30 to TRBJ2-7; 9 nucleotides align to TRBD1. CDR3 size: 14 residues. The V and J ends lost 3 bases and 4 bases, in that order; junction bases with no gene match: 7. Per the germline V gene, CDR1 is GTSNPN and CDR2 is SVGIG (reference sequence). CDR3 nucleotides: TGTGCCTGGAGGCCGGACAGGGGTCCGTACGAGCAGTACTTC. Protein product: CAWRPDRGPYEQYF.

This clone was detected only a few times. Here the CDR3 reads CASKKFGQGPSLSTEAFF. Written as DNA, the CDR3 is TGCGCCAGCAAGAAGTTTGGACAGGGGCCGTCTTTAAGCACTGAAGCTTTCTTT. This chain connects TRBV5-1 to TRBJ1-1, with 9 bases fitting TRBD1. Germline-derived CDR1 and CDR2 are SGHRS and YFSETQ. The CDR3 runs to 18 residues. Trimming took 6 bases from V and 4 from J; bases not matched to a gene: 19.

The V gene is TRBV30, the J gene TRBJ2-4; no clear D gene. V shed 3 bases and J shed 0 bases, with 9 bases lying between them. Germline V gene sequence: CDR1 GTSNPN, CDR2 SVGIG (reference sequence). The CDR3 is made up of 14 amino acids. CDR3: CAWSLDLAKNIQYF. CDR3 coding DNA: TGTGCCTGGAGCCTTGATCTAGCCAAAAACATTCAGTACTTC.

On this clone itself: The same CDR3 is also encoded by other DNA sequences in this sample. The chain links TRBV29-1 to TRBJ2-3; D remains ambiguous. Germline lookup yields CDR1 SQVTM and CDR2 ANQGSEA. The CDR3 consists of 12 residues. The V end lost 4 bases, the J end lost 1 base, and 6 bases lay between the germline ends. The CDR3 DNA follows: TGCAGCGTTGTCCCTGGCACAGATACGCAGTATTTT. This gives the protein CSVVPGTDTQYF.

The chain employs TRBV7-9 and TRBJ2-5; 8 bases are a match to TRBD1. Germline loops: CDR1 SEHNR, CDR2 FQNEAQ (reference sequence). The V segment lost 5 bases and the J segment 4 bases; nucleotides outside the gene matches: 12. This CDR3 is 16 amino acids long. The CDR3 region is CASSPSAQGGGETQYF. CDR3 DNA sequence: TGTGCCAGCAGCCCGTCAGCACAGGGGGGAGGAGAGACCCAGTACTTC.

This chain links TRBV5-1 with TRBJ1-1; D uncertain. CDR1 is SGHRS and CDR2 is YFSETQ in the germline V gene. V was cut by 1 base and J by 1 base, with 5 bases left in between. This CDR3 has 13 residues. The CDR3 bases are TGCGCCAGCAGCTTGAGGGAGAACACTGAAGCTTTCTTT. Translating gives CASSLRENTEAFF. The variable domain in full, completed from reference TRBV5-1 and TRBJ1-1, reads KAGVTQTPRYLIKTRGQQVTLSCSPISGHRSVSWYQQTPGQGLQFLFEYFSETQRNKGNFPGRFSGRQFSNSRSEMNVSTLELGDSALYLCASSLRENTEAFFGQGTRLTVV.

This chain links TRBV11-2 with TRBJ1-2; the D gene is possibly TRBD1 (5 bases). This CDR3 region has 15 residues. V lost 1 base and J lost 12, with 21 bases in between. Germline V gene data show CDR1 as SGHAT and CDR2 as FQNNGV. CDR3 nucleotides: TGTGCCAGCAGCTTAGCCCTCGCGGGTCGGGGCCAAGACACCTTC. Residues: CASSLALAGRGQDTF.

The table lists this clone with a count of one. The chain combines TRBV30 with TRBJ1-6; D gene uncertain. The germline V and J ends were trimmed by 4 bases and 8 bases, with 18 bases remaining between them. The CDR3 has 15 residues. Germline assignment: CDR1 GTSNPN and CDR2 SVGIG (reference sequence). CDR3 loop: CAWTPLGGLDSPLHF. For the CDR3, the DNA is TGTGCCTGGACCCCCCTGGGAGGGTTAGATTCACCCCTCCACTTT.

The V and J genes are TRBV4-3 and TRBJ1-5; D is perhaps TRBD1 (5 bases). The V and J ends lost 0 bases and 6 bases respectively, with 12 bases between them. Germline assignment: CDR1 LGHNA and CDR2 YSLEER. The CDR3 has 15 amino acids. The CDR3 nucleotides are TGCGCCAGCAGCCAAGAAGGGAGGGGTGGTCAGCCCCAGCATTTT. This translates into CASSQEGRGGQPQHF.

The CDR3 nucleotides are TGTGCCAGCAGCTTAGCGAACCCCCGGGACAGGGACCACGAGCAGTACTTC. Protein sequence: CASSLANPRDRDHEQYF. This sequence joins TRBV7-9 and TRBJ2-7; 9 nucleotides match TRBD1. Germline lookup yields CDR1 SEHNR and CDR2 FQNEAQ (reference sequence). V lost 0 bases, J lost 5 bases, and 11 bases stayed unmatched. This CDR3 has 17 amino acids.

J is TRBJ1-5 and V is TRBV30; maybe TRBD1 (6 bases). V lost 2 bases to trimming and J lost 4 bases, with 12 bases between them. The CDR3 contains 14 residues. Germline CDR1 reads GTSNPN; CDR2 reads SVGIG (reference sequence). CDR3 sequence reads: CAWSQGIGNQPQHF. The CDR3 nucleotides read TGTGCCTGGAGTCAGGGGATTGGGAATCAGCCCCAGCATTTT.

The genes are TRBV6-6 and TRBJ2-5, with D perhaps assigned TRBD1 or TRBD2 (5 bases each). Germline CDR1 reads MNHNY; CDR2 reads SVGAGI (reference sequence). V was clipped by 1 base and J by 5 bases, with 11 bases between them. The CDR3 is 14 amino acids. The CDR3 region is CASSYWDGGETQYF. The CDR3 DNA follows: TGTGCCAGCAGTTACTGGGACGGTGGGGAGACCCAGTACTTC.

The V call is TRBV9, the J call TRBJ1-1; D gene unclear. The CDR3 is 14 residues long. Trimming left V 4 bases short and J 3 bases short, with 13 bases between. Germline CDR1 is SGDLS and CDR2 is YYNGEE. The CDR3 sequence: CASSREPKHTEAFF. The CDR3 DNA follows: TGTGCCAGCAGCCGGGAACCAAAGCACACTGAAGCTTTCTTT.

In its sample, this clone was seen a few times. The V gene is TRBV10-3, the J gene TRBJ2-1; TRBD1 might be the D (5 bases). Germline V gives CDR1 ENHRY, CDR2 SYGVKD. The CDR3 is 16 amino acids. The V end was cut by 10 bases, the J end by 0 bases, with 19 bases between. CDR3 in DNA: TGTGCCACCTCTAGACAGCCCTCCAGCTCCTACAATGAGCAGTTCTTC. Its protein is CATSRQPSSSYNEQFF.

This clone was counted a few times. The chain carries TRBV5-1 and TRBJ2-3, with 7 bases fitting TRBD1. With 2 bases clipped from V and 3 bases from J, the junction kept 9 bases outside the gene matches. This CDR3 comprises 16 residues. Germline V lookup: CDR1 SGHRS, CDR2 YFSETQ. The CDR3 coding sequence is TGCGCCAGCAGCTTCGACAGGGCCAAGGGGACAGATACGCAGTATTTT. Protein sequence: CASSFDRAKGTDTQYF.

This clone was counted a single time. This sequence joins TRBV4-2 and TRBJ1-1; 7 bases align to TRBD1. Trimming removed 1 base from V and 1 base from J; junction bases left unmatched: 3. This CDR3 region has 15 residues. The germline V gene encodes CDR1 LGHNA and CDR2 YNFKEQ. The chain's CDR3 is CASSQGHRGNTEAFF. The CDR3, as DNA: TGTGCCAGCAGCCAAGGACACAGGGGGAACACTGAAGCTTTCTTT.

The chain recombines TRBV30 with TRBJ1-1; tentatively, D is TRBD1 (6 bases). Germline CDR1 and CDR2: GTSNPN and SVGIG (reference sequence). Trimming left V 5 bases short and J 8 bases short, with 15 bases between. The CDR3 sequence is 12 residues long. CDR3 in amino acids: CAWASGTPEAFF. In nucleotides, the CDR3 is TGTGCCTGGGCATCCGGGACACCAGAAGCTTTCTTT.